The subject of this entry is one T cell receptor (beta chain). The sample is drawn from a study of beta chain features in type 1 diabetes. Of the isolated RNA, all was reverse transcribed, and so the sequenced material was expressed TCRB transcripts. Repertoires were generated with immunoSEQ multiplex PCR, while TCRdb's copy carries only in-frame clones and drops some. Seen here are 250,000 to 300,000 clones, 7% to 9% observed once, and the top ten hold roughly 1%. Germline CDR1 is SGHAT and CDR2 is FQNNGV. Trimming stripped 3 bases from V and 2 bases from J, with 7 bases between. The CDR3 spans 13 residues.

This chain uses TRBV11-2 with TRBJ1-2; D is possibly TRBD1 (5 bases). The sample was central memory CD4+ T cells from blood. This receptor was identified in a woman aged 18-30 years in good health. The CDR3 DNA is TGTGCCAGCAGCTTTAGACAGAACTATGGCTACACCTTC. Encoded protein: CASSFRQNYGYTF.